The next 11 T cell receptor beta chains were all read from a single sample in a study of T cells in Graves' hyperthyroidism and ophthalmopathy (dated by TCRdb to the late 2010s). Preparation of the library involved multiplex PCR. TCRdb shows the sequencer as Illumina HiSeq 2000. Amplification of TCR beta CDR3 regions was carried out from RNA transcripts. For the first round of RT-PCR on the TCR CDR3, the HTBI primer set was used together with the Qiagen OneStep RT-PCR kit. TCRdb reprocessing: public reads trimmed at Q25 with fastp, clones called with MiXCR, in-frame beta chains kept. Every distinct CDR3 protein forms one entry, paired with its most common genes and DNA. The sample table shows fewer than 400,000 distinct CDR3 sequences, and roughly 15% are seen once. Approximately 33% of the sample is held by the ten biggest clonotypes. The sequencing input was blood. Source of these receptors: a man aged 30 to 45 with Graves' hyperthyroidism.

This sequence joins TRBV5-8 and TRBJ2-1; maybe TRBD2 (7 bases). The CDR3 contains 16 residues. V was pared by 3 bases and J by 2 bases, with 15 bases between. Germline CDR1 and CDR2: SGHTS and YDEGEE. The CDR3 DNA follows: TGTGCCAGCAGCTCGGGGGGCAGCGAGACCTACAATGAGCAGTTCTTC. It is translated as CASSSGGSETYNEQFF. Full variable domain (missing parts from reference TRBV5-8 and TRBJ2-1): EAGVTQSPTHLIKTRGQQATLRCSPISGHTSVYWYQQALGLGLQFLLWYDEGEERNRGNFPPRFSGRQFPNYSSELNVNALELEDSALYLCASSSGGSETYNEQFFGPGTRLTVL.

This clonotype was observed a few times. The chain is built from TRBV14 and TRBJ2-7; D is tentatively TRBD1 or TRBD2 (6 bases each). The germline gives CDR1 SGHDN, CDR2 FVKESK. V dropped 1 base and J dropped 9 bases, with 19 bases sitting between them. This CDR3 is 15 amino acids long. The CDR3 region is CASSQVDRPGVGQYF. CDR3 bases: TGTGCCAGCAGCCAAGTCGACAGGCCGGGGGTGGGGCAGTACTTC. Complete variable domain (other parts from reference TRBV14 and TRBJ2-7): EAGVTQFPSHSVIEKGQTVTLRCDPISGHDNLYWYRRVMGKEIKFLLHFVKESKQDESGMPNNRFLAERTGGTYSTLKVQPAELEDSGVYFCASSQVDRPGVGQYFGPGTRLTVT.

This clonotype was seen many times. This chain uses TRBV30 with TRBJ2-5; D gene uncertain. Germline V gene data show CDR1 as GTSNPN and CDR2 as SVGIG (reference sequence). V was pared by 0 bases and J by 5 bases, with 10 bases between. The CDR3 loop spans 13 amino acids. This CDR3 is CAWSVALRETQYF. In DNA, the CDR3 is TGTGCCTGGAGTGTGGCTCTTCGGGAGACCCAGTACTTC.

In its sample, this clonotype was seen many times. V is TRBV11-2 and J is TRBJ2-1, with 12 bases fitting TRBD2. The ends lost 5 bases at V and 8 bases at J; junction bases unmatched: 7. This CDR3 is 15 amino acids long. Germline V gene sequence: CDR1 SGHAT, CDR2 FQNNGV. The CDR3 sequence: CASSTRTSGTDEQFF. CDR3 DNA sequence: TGTGCCAGCAGCACCCGGACTAGCGGGACGGATGAGCAGTTCTTC. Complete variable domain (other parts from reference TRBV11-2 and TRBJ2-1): EAGVAQSPRYKIIEKRQSVAFWCNPISGHATLYWYQQILGQGPKLLIQFQNNGVVDDSQLPKDRFSAERLKGVDSTLKIQPAKLEDSAVYLCASSTRTSGTDEQFFGPGTRLTVL.

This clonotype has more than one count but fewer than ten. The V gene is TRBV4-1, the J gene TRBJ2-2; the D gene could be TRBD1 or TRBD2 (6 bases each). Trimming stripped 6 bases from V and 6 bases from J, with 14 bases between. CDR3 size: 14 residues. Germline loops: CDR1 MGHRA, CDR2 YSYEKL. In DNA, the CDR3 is TGCGCCAGCAGTACGGGGGCCATCCCCGGGGAGCTGTTTTTT. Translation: CASSTGAIPGELFF.

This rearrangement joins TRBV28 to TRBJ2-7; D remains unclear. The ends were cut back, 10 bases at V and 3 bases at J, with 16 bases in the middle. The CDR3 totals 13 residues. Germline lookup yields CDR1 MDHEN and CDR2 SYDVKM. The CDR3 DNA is TGTGCCACCCAGCCCACAACTAACTACGAGCAGTACTTC. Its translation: CATQPTTNYEQYF.

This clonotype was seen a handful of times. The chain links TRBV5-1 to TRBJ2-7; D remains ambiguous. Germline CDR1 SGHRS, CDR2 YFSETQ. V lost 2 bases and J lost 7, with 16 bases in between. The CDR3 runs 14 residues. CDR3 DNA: TGCGCCAGCAGCTTAAAGGCCGACGTTGGAGAGCAGTACTTC. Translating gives CASSLKADVGEQYF.

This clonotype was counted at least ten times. The CDR3 bases are TGTGCCAGCAGTTACTCCCTTGGCCTCTACGAGCAGTACTTC. Encoded protein: CASSYSLGLYEQYF. The chain has TRBV6-6 and TRBJ2-7; D not certain. This CDR3 contains 14 residues. V lost 0 bases and J 3 bases, leaving 9 bases between the germline ends. Germline-derived CDR1 and CDR2 are MNHNY and SVGAGI (reference sequence).

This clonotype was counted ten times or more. The chain's CDR3 is CASSPLASTDTQYF. The CDR3 DNA is TGTGCCAGCAGTCCCCTCGCTAGCACAGATACGCAGTATTTT. The gene calls are TRBV28 and TRBJ2-3; D not certain. Germline V lookup: CDR1 MDHEN, CDR2 SYDVKM. The germline V and J ends were trimmed by 5 bases and 0 bases, with 9 bases remaining between them. This CDR3 comprises 14 residues.

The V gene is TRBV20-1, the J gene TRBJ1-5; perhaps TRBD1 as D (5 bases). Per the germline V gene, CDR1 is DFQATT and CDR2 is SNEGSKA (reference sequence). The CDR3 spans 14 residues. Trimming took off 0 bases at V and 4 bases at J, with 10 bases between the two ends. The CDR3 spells CSARDRVGNQPQHF. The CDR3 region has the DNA TGCAGTGCTAGAGACAGGGTTGGAAATCAGCCCCAGCATTTT.

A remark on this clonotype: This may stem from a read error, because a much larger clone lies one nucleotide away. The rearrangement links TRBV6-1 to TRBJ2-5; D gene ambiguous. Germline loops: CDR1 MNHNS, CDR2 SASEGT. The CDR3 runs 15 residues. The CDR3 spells CASSEVFEGFATRYF. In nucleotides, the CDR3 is TGTGCCAGCAGTGAGGTATTCGAAGGGTTCGCGACCCGGTACTTC.